Sequencing of this T cell receptor beta chain was carried out in a study of blood T cell repertoires in COVID-19. Study at large: T cells, B-cell-depleted T cells, or PBMCs supplied cDNA or gDNA.

Turning to this clone: The same CDR3 can be traced to other DNA sequences in this sample.

Deletions cut 0 bases from V and 3 bases from J, with 4 bases between. From germline, CDR1 is SGHRS and CDR2 YFSETQ. The CDR3 totals 12 residues. The protocol was immunoSEQ multiplex PCR, while the TCRdb copy is restricted to in-frame clones and leaves out a portion. The sample lists over 70,000 clones; around nine tenths were seen once. This clonotype was sampled from a human donor in a cohort sampled during active COVID-19. The specimen was peripheral blood. The chain links TRBV5-1 to TRBJ2-7; D call uncertain. For the CDR3, the DNA is TGCGCCAGCAGCTTGGGCGGCTACGAGCAGTACTTC. Translated, it gives CASSLGGYEQYF.